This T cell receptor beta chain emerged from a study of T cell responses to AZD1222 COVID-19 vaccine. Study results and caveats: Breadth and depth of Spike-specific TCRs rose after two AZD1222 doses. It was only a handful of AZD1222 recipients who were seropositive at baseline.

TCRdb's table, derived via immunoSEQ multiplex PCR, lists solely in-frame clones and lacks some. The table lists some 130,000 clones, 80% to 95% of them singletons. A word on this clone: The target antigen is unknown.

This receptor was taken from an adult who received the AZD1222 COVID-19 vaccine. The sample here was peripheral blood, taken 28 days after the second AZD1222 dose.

CDR3 in DNA: TGTGCCAGCAGCCCGAGGACTAGCTTCCAAGAGACCCAGTACTTC. It specifies CASSPRTSFQETQYF. This chain joins TRBV11-2 and TRBJ2-5, with 8 bases that match TRBD2. CDR1 SGHAT and CDR2 FQNNGV come from the germline V gene. V was clipped by 5 bases and J by 1 base; unmatched bases: 6. The CDR3 consists of 15 residues.